This T cell receptor (beta chain) was observed in a study of T cell responses to AZD1222 COVID-19 vaccine. Trimming removed 2 bases from V and 6 bases from J; junction bases left unmatched: 8. Per germline, CDR1 LGHDT and CDR2 YNNKEL (reference sequence). This CDR3 has 15 amino acids. Notes on the study in general: Sampled repertoires all dated from after the peak T cell response. Two AZD1222 doses significantly raised spike-specific TCR breadth and depth over controls. The donor cohort was predominantly white British with a female majority, and clonal diversity may have been underestimated.

Profiling relied on immunoSEQ multiplex PCR, and the TCRdb table lists in-frame clones only, not all of them. The data show under 200,000 clones, with around 90% seen just once and 3.6% held by the top ten. Points on this clone: The antigen is unknown.

The receptor's source is an adult who received the MenACWY meningococcal vaccine as a control. The sample was peripheral blood, taken 28 days after the second dose of the MenACWY control vaccine. This chain connects TRBV3-1 (or the pseudogene TRBV3-2) to TRBJ2-7; 9 nucleotides align to TRBD2. The CDR3 protein is CASSQIAGGPGEQYF. The CDR3 region has the DNA TGTGCCAGCAGCCAAATTGCGGGAGGGCCGGGCGAGCAGTACTTC.